This TCR beta chain derives from a study of shared clonotypes between healthy human individuals. In the study overall: Aged 18 to 49, the donors were a couple of women and a few men.

The unsorted samples had some 90 million PBMCs used for genomic DNA. This CDR3 comprises 14 residues. CDR1 is SNHLY and CDR2 is FYNNEI in the germline V gene. Trimming stripped 4 bases from V and 3 bases from J, with 11 bases between. Several immunoSEQ 96-well plates shared each subset's DNA, each plate a replicate. Unsorted PBMC DNA underwent sequencing on ten immunoSEQ deep assay plates. The repertoire was sequenced with immunoSEQ multiplex PCR; TCRdb's copy has only in-frame clones and lacks some. This table holds hundreds of thousands of clones, 79% found once. This receptor was taken from a woman aged 40 to 49 in good health. Some clones in this sample may be carry-over from other donors' samples. The sequenced sample was PBMCs. This chain uses TRBV2 with TRBJ2-3, with D uncertain. CDR3 in amino acids: CASSGELGTDTQYF. CDR3 in DNA: TGTGCCAGCAGTGGCGAGCTGGGGACAGATACGCAGTATTTT.